This TCR beta chain was identified during a study of glioma-infiltrating T cells after dendritic cell vaccination. Study information: Dendritic cell vaccine was injected intradermally three times, biweekly.

Points on this clone: The antigen remains unidentified.

Blood PBMC samples: pre-vaccination, two weeks post third vaccination, and at tumor progression. Study-wide points: The cohort had few patients with full blood and tumor sets.

Germline V gene data show CDR1 as WNHNN and CDR2 as SYGVQD (reference sequence). Trimming removed 4 bases at V and 5 bases at J, with 17 bases between. The CDR3 consists of 15 residues. The primer mix had 60 V beta and 13 J beta primers. Sequenced by immunoSEQ multiplex PCR; TCRdb stores in-frame clones only, minus some. The profile shows 50,000 to 80,000 clones, around 86% of them singletons. This TCR derives from a human donor with glioblastoma. Sequenced material: blood, taken before dendritic cell vaccination. The rearrangement links TRBV10-1 to TRBJ1-1, with D tentatively TRBD1 (5 bases). The CDR3 is CASSVRGWRGTEAFF. DNA of the CDR3: TGCGCCAGCAGTGTAAGAGGGTGGAGGGGAACTGAAGCTTTCTTT.